This record looks at one T cell receptor (beta chain) sequence and its context. The same CDR3 also results from other DNA sequences found in this sample. This specimen comes from a study of shared clonotypes between healthy human individuals. Donors, healthy HIV-negative adults, lacked recent acute infections or vaccinations. The CDR3 totals 16 residues. The germline gives CDR1 SGDLS, CDR2 YYNGEE. V gave up 0 bases and J gave up 4 bases; unmatched junction bases: 4. Produced via immunoSEQ multiplex PCR; TCRdb's table is partial and in-frame only. This table has 2 million to 2.5 million clones, 93% appearing once.

This sequence was found in a young man in good health. Some clones in this sample may be carry-over from other donors' samples. The sample comprised naive CD4+ T cells from PBMCs. Sample subset: CD45RA+ positively selected. The rearrangement links TRBV9 to TRBJ2-7; 13 positions agree with TRBD2. Here the CDR3 DNA reads TGTGCCAGCAGCGTAGGTGGGACTAGCGGGACATACGAGCAGTACTTC. Its protein is CASSVGGTSGTYEQYF.